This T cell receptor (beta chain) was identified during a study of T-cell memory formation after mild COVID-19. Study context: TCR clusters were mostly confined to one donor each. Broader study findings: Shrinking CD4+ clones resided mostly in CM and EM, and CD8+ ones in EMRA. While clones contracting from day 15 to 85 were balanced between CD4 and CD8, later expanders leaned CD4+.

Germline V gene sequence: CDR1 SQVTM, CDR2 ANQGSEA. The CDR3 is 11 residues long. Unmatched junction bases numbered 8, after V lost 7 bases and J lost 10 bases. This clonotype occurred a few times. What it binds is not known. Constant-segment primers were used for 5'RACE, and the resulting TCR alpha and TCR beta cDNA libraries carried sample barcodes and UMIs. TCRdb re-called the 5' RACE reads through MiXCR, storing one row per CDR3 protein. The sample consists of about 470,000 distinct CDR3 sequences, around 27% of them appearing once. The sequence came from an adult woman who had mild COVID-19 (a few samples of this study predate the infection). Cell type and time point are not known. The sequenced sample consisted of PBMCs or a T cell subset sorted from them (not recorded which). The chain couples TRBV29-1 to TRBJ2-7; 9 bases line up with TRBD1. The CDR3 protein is CSGTDRGVQYF. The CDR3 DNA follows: TGCAGCGGGACTGACAGGGGGGTTCAGTACTTC.